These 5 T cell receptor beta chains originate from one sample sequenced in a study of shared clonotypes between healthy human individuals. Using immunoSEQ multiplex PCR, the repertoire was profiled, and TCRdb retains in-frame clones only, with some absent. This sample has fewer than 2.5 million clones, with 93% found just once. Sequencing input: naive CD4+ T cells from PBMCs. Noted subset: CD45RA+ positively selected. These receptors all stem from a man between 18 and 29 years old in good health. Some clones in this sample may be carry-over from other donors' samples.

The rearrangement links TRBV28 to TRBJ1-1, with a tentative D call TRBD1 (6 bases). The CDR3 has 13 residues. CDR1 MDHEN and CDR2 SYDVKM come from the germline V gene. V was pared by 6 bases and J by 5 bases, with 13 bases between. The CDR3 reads CASRLRGRTEAFF. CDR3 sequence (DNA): TGTGCCAGCAGACTCAGGGGTAGGACTGAAGCTTTCTTT.

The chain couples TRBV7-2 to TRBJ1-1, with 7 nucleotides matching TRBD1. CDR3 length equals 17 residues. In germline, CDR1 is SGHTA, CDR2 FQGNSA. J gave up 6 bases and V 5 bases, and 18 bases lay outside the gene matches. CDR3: CASSPMGWVDRVSEAFF. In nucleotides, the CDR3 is TGTGCCAGCAGCCCGATGGGATGGGTCGACAGGGTCTCTGAAGCTTTCTTT.

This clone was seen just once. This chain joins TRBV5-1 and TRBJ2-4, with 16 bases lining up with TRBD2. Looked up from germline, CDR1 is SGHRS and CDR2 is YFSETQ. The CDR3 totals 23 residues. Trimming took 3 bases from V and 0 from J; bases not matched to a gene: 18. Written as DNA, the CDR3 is TGCGCCAGCAGCTCGACCCTCACACCGGGACTAGCGGGAGGGTTCCTAGCCAAAAACATTCAGTACTTC. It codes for CASSSTLTPGLAGGFLAKNIQYF. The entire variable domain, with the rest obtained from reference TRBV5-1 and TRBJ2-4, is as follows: KAGVTQTPRYLIKTRGQQVTLSCSPISGHRSVSWYQQTPGQGLQFLFEYFSETQRNKGNFPGRFSGRQFSNSRSEMNVSTLELGDSALYLCASSSTLTPGLAGGFLAKNIQYFGAGTRLSVL.

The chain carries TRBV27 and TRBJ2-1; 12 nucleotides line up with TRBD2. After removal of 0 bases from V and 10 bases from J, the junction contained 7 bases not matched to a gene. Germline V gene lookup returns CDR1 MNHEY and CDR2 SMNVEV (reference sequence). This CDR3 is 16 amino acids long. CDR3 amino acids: CASSLSRLAGAAEQFF. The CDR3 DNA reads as TGTGCCAGCAGTTTATCCCGACTAGCGGGAGCAGCAGAGCAGTTCTTC.

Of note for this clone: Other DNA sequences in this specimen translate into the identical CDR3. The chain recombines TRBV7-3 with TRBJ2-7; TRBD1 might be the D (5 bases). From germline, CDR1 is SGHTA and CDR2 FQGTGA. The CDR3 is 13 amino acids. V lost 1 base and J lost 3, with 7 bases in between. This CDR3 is CASSLSRDYEQYF. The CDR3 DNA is TGTGCCAGCAGCTTAAGCAGGGACTACGAGCAGTACTTC.